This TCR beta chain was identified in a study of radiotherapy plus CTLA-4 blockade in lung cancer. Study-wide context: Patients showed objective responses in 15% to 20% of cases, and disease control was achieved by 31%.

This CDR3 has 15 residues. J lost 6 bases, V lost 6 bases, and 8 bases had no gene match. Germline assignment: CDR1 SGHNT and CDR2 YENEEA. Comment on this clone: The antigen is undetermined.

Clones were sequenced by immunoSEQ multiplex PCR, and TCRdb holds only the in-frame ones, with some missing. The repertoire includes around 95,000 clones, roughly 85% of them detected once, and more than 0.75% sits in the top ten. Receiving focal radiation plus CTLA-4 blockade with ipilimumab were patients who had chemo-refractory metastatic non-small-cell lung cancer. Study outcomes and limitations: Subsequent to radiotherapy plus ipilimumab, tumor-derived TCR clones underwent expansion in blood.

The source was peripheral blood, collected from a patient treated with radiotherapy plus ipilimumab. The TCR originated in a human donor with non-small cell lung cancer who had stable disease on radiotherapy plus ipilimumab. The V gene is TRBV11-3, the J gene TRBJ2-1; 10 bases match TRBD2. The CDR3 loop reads CASSSIAGGRNEQFF. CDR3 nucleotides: TGTGCCAGCAGTAGTATAGCGGGGGGCCGCAATGAGCAGTTCTTC.